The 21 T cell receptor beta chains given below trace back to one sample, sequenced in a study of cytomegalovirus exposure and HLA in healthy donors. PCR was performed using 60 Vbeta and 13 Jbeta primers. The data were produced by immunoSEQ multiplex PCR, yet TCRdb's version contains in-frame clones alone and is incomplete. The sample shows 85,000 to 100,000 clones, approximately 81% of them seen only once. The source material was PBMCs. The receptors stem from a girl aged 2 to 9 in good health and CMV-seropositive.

CDR3 bases: TGCGCCAGCAGCTCACCCGGGACTAGCAGATACTACGAGCAGTACTTC. Translation: CASSSPGTSRYYEQYF. J is TRBJ2-7 and V is TRBV5-1, with 9 bases lining up with TRBD2. Unmatched junction bases numbered 10, after V lost 3 bases and J lost 3 bases. Germline values: CDR1 SGHRS, CDR2 YFSETQ. This CDR3 contains 16 residues.

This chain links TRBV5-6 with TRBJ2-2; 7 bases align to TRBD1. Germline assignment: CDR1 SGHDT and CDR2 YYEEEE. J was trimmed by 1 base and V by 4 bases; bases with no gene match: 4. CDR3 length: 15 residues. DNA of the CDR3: TGTGCCAGCAGCGGGACAGAACTGAACACCGGGGAGCTGTTTTTT. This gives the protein CASSGTELNTGELFF. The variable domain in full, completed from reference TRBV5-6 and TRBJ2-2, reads DAGVTQSPTHLIKTRGQQVTLRCSPKSGHDTVSWYQQALGQGPQFIFQYYEEEERQRGNFPDRFSGHQFPNYSSELNVNALLLGDSALYLCASSGTELNTGELFFGEGSRLTVL.

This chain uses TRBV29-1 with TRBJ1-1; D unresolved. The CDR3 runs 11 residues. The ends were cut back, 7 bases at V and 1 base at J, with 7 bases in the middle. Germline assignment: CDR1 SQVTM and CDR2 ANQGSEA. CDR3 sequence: CSAVKNTEAFF. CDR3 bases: TGCAGCGCTGTAAAGAACACTGAAGCTTTCTTT.

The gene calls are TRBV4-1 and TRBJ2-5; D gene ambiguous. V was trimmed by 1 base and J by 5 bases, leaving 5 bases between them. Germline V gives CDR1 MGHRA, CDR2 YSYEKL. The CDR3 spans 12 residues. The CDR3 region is CASSQAGETQYF. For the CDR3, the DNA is TGCGCCAGCAGCCAAGCCGGGGAGACCCAGTACTTC.

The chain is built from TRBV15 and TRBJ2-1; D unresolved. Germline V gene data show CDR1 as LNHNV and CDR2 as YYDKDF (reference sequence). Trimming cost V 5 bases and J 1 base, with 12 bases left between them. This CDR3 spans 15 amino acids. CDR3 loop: CATSLLGPSYNEQFF. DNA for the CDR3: TGTGCCACCAGCCTCCTAGGCCCGTCCTACAATGAGCAGTTCTTC.

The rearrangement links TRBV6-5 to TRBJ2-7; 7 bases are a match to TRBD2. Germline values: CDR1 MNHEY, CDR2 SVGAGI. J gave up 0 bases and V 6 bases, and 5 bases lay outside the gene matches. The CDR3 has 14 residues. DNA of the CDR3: TGTGCCAGCAGCCGAGGCGGGAGCTCCTACGAGCAGTACTTC. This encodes CASSRGGSSYEQYF.

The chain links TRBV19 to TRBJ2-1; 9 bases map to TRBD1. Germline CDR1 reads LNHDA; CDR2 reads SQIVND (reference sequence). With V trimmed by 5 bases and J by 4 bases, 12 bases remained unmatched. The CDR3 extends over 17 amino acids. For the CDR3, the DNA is TGTGCCAGTAGTGCCTGGACAGGGGCGAAAAAATACAATGAGCAGTTCTTC. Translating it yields CASSAWTGAKKYNEQFF. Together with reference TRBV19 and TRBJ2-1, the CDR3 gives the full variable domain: DGGITQSPKYLFRKEGQNVTLSCEQNLNHDAMYWYRQDPGQGLRLIYYSQIVNDFQKGDIAEGYSVSREKKESFPLTVTSAQKNPTAFYLCASSAWTGAKKYNEQFFGPGTRLTVL.

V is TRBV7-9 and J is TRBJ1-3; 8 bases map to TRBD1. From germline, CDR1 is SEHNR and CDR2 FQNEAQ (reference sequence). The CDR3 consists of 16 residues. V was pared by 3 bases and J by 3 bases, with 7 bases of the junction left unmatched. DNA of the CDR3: TGTGCCAGCAGCTTCCGTGGACAGGGTTTTGGAAACACCATATATTTT. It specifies CASSFRGQGFGNTIYF.

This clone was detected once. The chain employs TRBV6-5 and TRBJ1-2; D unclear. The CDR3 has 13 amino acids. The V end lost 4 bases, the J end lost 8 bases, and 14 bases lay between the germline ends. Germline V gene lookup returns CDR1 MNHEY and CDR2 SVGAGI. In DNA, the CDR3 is TGTGCCAGCAGTTCAGACAACCGTCAGGGCTACACCTTC. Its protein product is CASSSDNRQGYTF.

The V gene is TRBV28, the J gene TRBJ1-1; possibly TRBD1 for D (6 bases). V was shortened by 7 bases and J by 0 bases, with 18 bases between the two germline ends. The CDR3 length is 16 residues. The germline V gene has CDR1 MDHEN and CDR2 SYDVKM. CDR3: CASTLRPGQMNTEAFF. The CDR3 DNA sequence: TGTGCCAGCACCCTAAGACCGGGACAAATGAACACTGAAGCTTTCTTT.

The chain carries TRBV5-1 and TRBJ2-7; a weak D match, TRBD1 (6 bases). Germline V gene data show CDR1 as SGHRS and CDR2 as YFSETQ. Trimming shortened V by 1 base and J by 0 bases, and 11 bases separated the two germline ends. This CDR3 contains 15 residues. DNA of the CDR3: TGCGCCAGCAGCTTGTGGGACACCACCTCCTACGAGCAGTACTTC. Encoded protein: CASSLWDTTSYEQYF.

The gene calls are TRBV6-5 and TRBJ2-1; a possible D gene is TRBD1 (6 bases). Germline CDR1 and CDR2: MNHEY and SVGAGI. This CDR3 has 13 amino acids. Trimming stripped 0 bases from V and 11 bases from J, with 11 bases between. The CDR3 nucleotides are TGTGCCAGCAGTTACTCTAGAACAGGGAAGCAGTTCTTC. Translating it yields CASSYSRTGKQFF.

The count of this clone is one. This CDR3 is CASSYSFYGYTF. The CDR3 nucleotides read TGTGCCAGCAGCTACAGCTTCTATGGCTACACCTTC. The rearrangement links TRBV5-6 to TRBJ1-2; D unresolved. V dropped 3 bases and J dropped 4 bases, with 7 bases sitting between them. CDR1 is SGHDT and CDR2 is YYEEEE in the germline V gene. CDR3 size: 12 residues.

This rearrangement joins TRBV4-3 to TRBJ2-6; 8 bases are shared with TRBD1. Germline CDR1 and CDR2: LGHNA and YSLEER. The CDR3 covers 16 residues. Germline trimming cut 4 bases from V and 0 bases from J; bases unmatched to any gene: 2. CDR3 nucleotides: TGCGCCAGCAGCCCTACAGGGGGCTCTGGGGCCAACGTCCTGACTTTC. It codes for CASSPTGGSGANVLTF.

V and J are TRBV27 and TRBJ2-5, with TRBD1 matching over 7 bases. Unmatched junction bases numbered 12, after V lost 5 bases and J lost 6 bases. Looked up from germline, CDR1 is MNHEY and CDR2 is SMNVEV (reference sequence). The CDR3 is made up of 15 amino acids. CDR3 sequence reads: CASSRQGIDTKTQYF. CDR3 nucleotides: TGTGCCAGCAGTCGACAGGGTATCGACACGAAGACCCAGTACTTC.

The CDR3 bases are TGCGCCAGCAGGCCGGACAGCGAAATCTACACCTTC. It translates to CASRPDSEIYTF. This chain uses TRBV5-1 with TRBJ1-2, with a tentative D call TRBD1 (6 bases). V gave up 5 bases and J gave up 10 bases, with 15 bases separating them. The CDR3 runs to 12 residues. CDR1 is SGHRS and CDR2 is YFSETQ in the germline V gene.

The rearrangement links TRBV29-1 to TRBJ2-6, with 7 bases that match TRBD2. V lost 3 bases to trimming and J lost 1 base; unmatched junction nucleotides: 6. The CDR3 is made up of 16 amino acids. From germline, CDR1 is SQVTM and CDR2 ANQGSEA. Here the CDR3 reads CSVDGGSLSGANVLTF. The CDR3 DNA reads TGCAGCGTTGATGGCGGGAGTCTATCTGGGGCCAACGTCCTGACTTTC.

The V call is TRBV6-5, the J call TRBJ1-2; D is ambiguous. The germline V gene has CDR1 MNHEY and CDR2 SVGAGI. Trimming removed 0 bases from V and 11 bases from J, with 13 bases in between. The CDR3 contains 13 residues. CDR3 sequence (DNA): TGTGCCAGCAGTTACTCCCTAGCGGGATCGTACACCTTC. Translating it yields CASSYSLAGSYTF.

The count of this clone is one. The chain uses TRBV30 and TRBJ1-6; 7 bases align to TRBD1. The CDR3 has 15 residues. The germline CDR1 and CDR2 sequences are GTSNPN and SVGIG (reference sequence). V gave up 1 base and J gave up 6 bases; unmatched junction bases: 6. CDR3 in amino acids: CAWSAHRGGNSPLHF. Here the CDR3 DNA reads TGTGCCTGGAGTGCCCACAGGGGAGGTAATTCACCCCTCCACTTT.

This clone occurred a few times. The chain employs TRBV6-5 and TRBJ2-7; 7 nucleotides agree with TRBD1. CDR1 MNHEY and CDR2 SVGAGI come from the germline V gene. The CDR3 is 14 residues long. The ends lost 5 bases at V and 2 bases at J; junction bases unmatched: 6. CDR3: CASSRDRDPYEQYF. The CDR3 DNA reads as TGTGCCAGCAGTCGCGACAGGGATCCCTACGAGCAGTACTTC.

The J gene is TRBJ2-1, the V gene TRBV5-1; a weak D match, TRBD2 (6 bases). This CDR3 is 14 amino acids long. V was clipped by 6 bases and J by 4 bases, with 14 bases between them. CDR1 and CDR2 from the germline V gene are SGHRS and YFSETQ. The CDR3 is CASTERVGYNEQFF. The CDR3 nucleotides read TGCGCCAGCACCGAGCGGGTTGGGTACAATGAGCAGTTCTTC.